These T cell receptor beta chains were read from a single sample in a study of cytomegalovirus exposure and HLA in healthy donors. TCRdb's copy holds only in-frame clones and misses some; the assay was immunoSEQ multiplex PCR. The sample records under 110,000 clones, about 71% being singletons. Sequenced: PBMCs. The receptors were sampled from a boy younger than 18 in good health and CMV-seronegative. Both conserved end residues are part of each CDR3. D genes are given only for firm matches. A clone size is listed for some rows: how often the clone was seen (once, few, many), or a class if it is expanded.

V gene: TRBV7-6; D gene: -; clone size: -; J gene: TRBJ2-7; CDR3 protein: CASSFNTYEQYF; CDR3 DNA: TGTGCCAGCAGCTTTAACACCTACGAGCAGTACTTC
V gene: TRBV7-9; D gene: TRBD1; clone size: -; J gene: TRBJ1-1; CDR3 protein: CASSLGQGLNTEAFF; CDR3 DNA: TGTGCCAGCAGCTTAGGACAGGGTTTGAACACTGAAGCTTTCTTT
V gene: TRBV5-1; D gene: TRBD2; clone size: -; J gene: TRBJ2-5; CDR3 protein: CASSTGGQVETQYF; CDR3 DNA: TGCGCCAGCAGCACGGGAGGGCAAGTGGAGACCCAGTACTTC
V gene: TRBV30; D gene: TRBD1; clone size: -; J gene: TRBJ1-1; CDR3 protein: CAWSVQRTGDTEAFF; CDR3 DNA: TGTGCCTGGAGTGTGCAAAGAACAGGGGATACTGAAGCTTTCTTT
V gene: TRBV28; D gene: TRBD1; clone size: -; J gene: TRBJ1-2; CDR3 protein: CASGRPGQLYTNYGYTF; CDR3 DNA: TGTGCCAGCGGACGACCGGGACAGCTATACACTAACTATGGCTACACCTTC
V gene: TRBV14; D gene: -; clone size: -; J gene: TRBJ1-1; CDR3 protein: CASSLTGTLDTEAFF; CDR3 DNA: TGTGCCAGCAGCCTGACCGGGACACTGGACACTGAAGCTTTCTTT
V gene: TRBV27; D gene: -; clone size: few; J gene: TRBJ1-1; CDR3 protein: CASSPSAAREAFF; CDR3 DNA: TGTGCCAGCAGTCCCTCGGCGGCTCGCGAAGCTTTCTTT
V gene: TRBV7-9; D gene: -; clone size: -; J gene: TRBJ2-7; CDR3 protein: CASSSNLGRDNHEQYF; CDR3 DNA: TGTGCCAGCAGCTCTAATCTCGGCCGGGACAACCACGAGCAGTACTTC
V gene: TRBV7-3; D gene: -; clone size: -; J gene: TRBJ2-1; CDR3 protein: CASSLTTSSRGGEQFF; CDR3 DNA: TGTGCCAGCAGCTTAACAACTAGTTCGAGAGGCGGTGAGCAGTTCTTC
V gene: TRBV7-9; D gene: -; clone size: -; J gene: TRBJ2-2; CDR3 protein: CSSSLGPWELFF; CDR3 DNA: TGTTCCAGCAGCTTAGGTCCGTGGGAGCTGTTTTTT
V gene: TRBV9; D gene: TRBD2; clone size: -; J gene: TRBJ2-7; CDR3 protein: CASSGGWGRGDEQYF; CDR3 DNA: TGTGCCAGCAGCGGCGGATGGGGGAGGGGAGACGAGCAGTACTTC
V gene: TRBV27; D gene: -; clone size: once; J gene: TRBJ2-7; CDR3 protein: CASSFTGPIYEQYF; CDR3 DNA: TGTGCCAGCAGTTTTACAGGGCCGATATACGAGCAGTACTTC
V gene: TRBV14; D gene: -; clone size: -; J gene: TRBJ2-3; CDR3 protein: CASSQLDSLTDTQYF; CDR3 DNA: TGTGCCAGCAGCCAACTGGACAGTCTCACAGATACGCAGTATTTT
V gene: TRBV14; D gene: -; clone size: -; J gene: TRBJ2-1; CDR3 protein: CASSQVAGASYNEQFF; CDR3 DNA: TGTGCCAGCAGCCAAGTAGCTGGGGCTTCCTACAATGAGCAGTTCTTC
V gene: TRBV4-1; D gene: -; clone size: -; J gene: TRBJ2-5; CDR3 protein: CASSQDVRRVETQYF; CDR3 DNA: TGCGCCAGCAGCCAAGATGTTCGCCGGGTTGAGACCCAGTACTTC
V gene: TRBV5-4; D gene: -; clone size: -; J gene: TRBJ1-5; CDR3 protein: CASSPDGSQPQHF; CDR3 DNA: TGTGCCAGCAGCCCGGACGGGAGTCAGCCCCAGCATTTT
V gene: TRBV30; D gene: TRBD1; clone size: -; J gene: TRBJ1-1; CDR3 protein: CAWIPDRGIRGFGAFF; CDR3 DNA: TGTGCCTGGATACCGGACAGGGGGATTAGGGGATTCGGAGCTTTCTTT
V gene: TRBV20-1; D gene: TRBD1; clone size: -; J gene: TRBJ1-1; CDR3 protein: CSAKHLTGAFF; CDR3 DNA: TGCAGTGCCAAGCACCTGACAGGGGCTTTCTTT
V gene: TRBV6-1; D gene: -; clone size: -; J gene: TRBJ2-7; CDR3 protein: CASIVASFGYEQYF; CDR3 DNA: TGTGCCAGCATTGTAGCGAGTTTTGGTTACGAGCAGTACTTC
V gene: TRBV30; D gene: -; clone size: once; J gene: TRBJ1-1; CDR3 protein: CALGTPNTEAFF; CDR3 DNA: TGTGCCCTGGGGACACCGAACACTGAAGCTTTCTTT
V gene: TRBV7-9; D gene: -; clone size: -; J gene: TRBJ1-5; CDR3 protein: CASSPTGGNQPQHF; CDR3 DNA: TGTGCCAGCAGCCCGACGGGGGGCAATCAGCCCCAGCATTTT
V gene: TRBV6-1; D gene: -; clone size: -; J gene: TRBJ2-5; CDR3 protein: CARNTKYQETQYF; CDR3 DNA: TGTGCCAGGAACACCAAGTACCAAGAGACCCAGTACTTC
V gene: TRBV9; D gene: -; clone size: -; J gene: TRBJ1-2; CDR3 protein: CASSPSADGPGGYTF; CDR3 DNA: TGTGCCAGCAGCCCATCTGCGGACGGTCCGGGGGGCTACACCTTC